The sample holds one count of the clone carrying this TCR beta chain. Random hexamers primed reverse transcription of about 0.45 to 1 ug RNA. By means of immunoSEQ multiplex PCR, TCR beta CDR3 spanning 54 Vbeta and 13 Jbeta underwent amplification. From the immunoSEQ multiplex PCR reads, TCRdb called clonotypes with MiXCR, one entry per CDR3 protein. In the table there are approximately 300,000 distinct CDR3 sequences, 85% of which are singletons. The sample originates from a study of CD8 T cells in Susac syndrome. V lost 0 bases to trimming and J lost 7 bases, with 13 bases between them. CDR1 is SGDLS, CDR2 YYNGEE, per germline. CDR3 length: 15 residues.

This chain connects TRBV9 to TRBJ1-4; tentative D call: TRBD1 (6 bases). This TCR derives from a human donor with multiple sclerosis. The sequencing sample was made of CD8+ T cells from PBMCs. The CDR3 loop reads CASSVDGGLGEKLFF. The CDR3 region has the DNA TGTGCCAGCAGCGTAGACGGGGGGCTAGGTGAAAAACTGTTTTTT. Together with reference TRBV9 and TRBJ1-4, the CDR3 gives the full variable domain: DSGVTQTPKHLITATGQRVTLRCSPRSGDLSVYWYQQSLDQGLQFLIQYYNGEERAKGNILERFSAQQFPDLHSELNLSSLELGDSALYFCASSVDGGLGEKLFFGSGTQLSVL.